The present TCR beta chain was sequenced within a study of identifying expanded T cells in peripheral blood. The assay was immunoSEQ multiplex PCR, and TCRdb's table has in-frame clones only and misses some. The sample records some 78,000 clones, 84% being singletons. Turning to this clone: The antigen remains unidentified.

Study observations and caveats: Over approximately two and four weeks, about 16.4 and 19 clones changed, versus around 1.2 between replicates.

Trimming took off 3 bases at V and 4 bases at J, with 21 bases between the two ends. Looked up from germline, CDR1 is SGHDN and CDR2 is FVKESK. The CDR3 sequence is 17 residues long. The chain combines TRBV14 with TRBJ1-1; D gene ambiguous. The sequenced sample was blood. The receptor comes from a person aged 18 to 75 in good health. CDR3 nucleotide sequence: TGTGCCAGCAGCCAGAACAGAACGGTGGGGAGGAGCACTGAAGCTTTCTTT. It codes for CASSQNRTVGRSTEAFF.